These 18 T cell receptor beta chains were sequenced from one sample in a study of T cell repertoires in cytomegalovirus infection. TCRdb passed the reads through MiXCR, listing each CDR3 protein once. The table includes roughly 920,000 distinct CDR3 sequences, about a third detected once. Their antigen targets remain unknown. The specimen comprised cultured CD8+ T cells from PBMCs, sampled from culture after CMV antigen stimulation. These receptors originate from a human donor in good health (CMV status not recorded). Some clones in this sample may be carry-over from other donors' samples.

J is TRBJ1-5 and V is TRBV4-1; 7 bases match TRBD1. Losses at the gene ends were 0 bases for V and 2 bases for J; bases not matched to a gene: 4. Germline V CDR1 and CDR2: MGHRA, YSYEKL. The CDR3 sequence is 16 residues long. CDR3 DNA sequence: TGCGCCAGCAGCCAAGACGGGACAGTCGGCAATCAGCCCCAGCATTTT. It is translated as CASSQDGTVGNQPQHF.

The chain couples TRBV12-3 or TRBV12-4 to TRBJ2-7, with D perhaps matching TRBD1 (6 bases). V gave up 6 bases and J gave up 8 bases, with 14 bases separating them. The CDR3 spans 12 residues. In DNA form, the CDR3 reads TGTGCCAGCAGCCGGACAGACTTGAAGCAGTACTTC. This gives the protein CASSRTDLKQYF.

This clonotype has only a few counts. V and J are TRBV11-2 and TRBJ1-2; 7 bases are shared with TRBD1. V was clipped by 6 bases and J by 4 bases; unmatched bases: 17. The germline V gene encodes CDR1 SGHAT and CDR2 FQNNGV. The CDR3 is 17 amino acids. The CDR3: CASSHSYRDRKAYGYTF. The CDR3 DNA reads TGTGCCAGCAGTCATTCTTATAGGGACAGAAAAGCCTATGGCTACACCTTC.

Details on this clonotype: One end of the junction varies from germline; a read error may be responsible. The V call is TRBV7-4, the J call TRBJ2-1; 8 nucleotides agree with TRBD2. The CDR3 is made up of 15 amino acids. Germline CDR1 and CDR2: SGHVT and SQSDAQ. CDR3 DNA: TGTGTCAGCAGCGGGGGACCCTCGTTATACAATGAGCAGTTCTTC. Translation: CVSSGGPSLYNEQFF.

In DNA form, the CDR3 reads TGTGCCACCAGTGATTTCAAGGACACCGGGGAGCTGTTTTTT. Its translation: CATSDFKDTGELFF. This chain joins TRBV24-1 and TRBJ2-2, with D hard to call. Trimming cost V 1 base and J 3 bases, with 5 bases left between them. The CDR3 loop spans 14 amino acids. Germline CDR1 reads KGHDR; CDR2 reads SFDVKD.

This clonotype came up many times. The chain recombines TRBV7-6 with TRBJ2-3; 13 nucleotides line up with TRBD2. This CDR3 has 17 residues. Trimming cost V 4 bases and J 5 bases; bases outside gene matches: 9. The germline V gene has CDR1 SGHVS and CDR2 FNYEAQ. DNA for the CDR3: TGTGCCAGCAGCTCATGGACTAGCGGGAGAGAGGGAGATACGCAGTATTTT. Protein product: CASSSWTSGREGDTQYF.

This clonotype has at least ten counts. The chain employs TRBV7-2 and TRBJ2-3; 11 bases are shared with TRBD1. CDR3 length: 15 residues. Trimming at V came to 5 bases and at J to 2 bases, leaving 3 bases not matched to a gene. Germline-derived CDR1 and CDR2 are SGHTA and FQGNSA. CDR3 nucleotides: TGTGCCAGCAGCCACGGACAGGGGGCCACAGATACGCAGTATTTT. Protein product: CASSHGQGATDTQYF.

The V call is TRBV4-1, the J call TRBJ2-3, with 9 bases aligning to TRBD2. Germline CDR1 MGHRA, CDR2 YSYEKL. With V trimmed by 1 base and J by 4 bases, 6 bases remained unmatched. The CDR3 is 16 amino acids. The CDR3 sequence: CASSQGGSGGADTQYF. The CDR3 bases are TGCGCCAGCAGCCAAGGCGGTAGCGGGGGTGCAGATACGCAGTATTTT.

This clonotype turned up a few times. The chain has TRBV6-2 or TRBV6-3 and TRBJ1-5; D perhaps matches TRBD1 (5 bases). Germline V gives CDR1 MNHEY, CDR2 SVGEGT. CDR3 length: 15 residues. V dropped 7 bases and J dropped 0 bases, with 13 bases sitting between them. The CDR3 bases are TGTGCCAGCACCCCGGGGGAGTATAGCAATCAGCCCCAGCATTTT. Its translation is CASTPGEYSNQPQHF.

This clonotype was found many times. J is TRBJ2-1 and V is TRBV7-2; D gene ambiguous. The CDR3 loop spans 15 amino acids. Germline-derived CDR1 and CDR2 are SGHTA and FQGNSA. Trimming took 1 base from V and 0 from J, leaving 7 bases between them. CDR3 nucleotides: TGTGCCAGCAGCTTAGAGATTAACTCCTACAATGAGCAGTTCTTC. Its translation: CASSLEINSYNEQFF.

The chain combines TRBV27 with TRBJ2-5; no clear D gene. This CDR3 spans 14 amino acids. CDR1 and CDR2 (germline): MNHEY, SMNVEV (reference sequence). With 6 bases removed from V and 1 base from J, the gap between germline ends came to 12 bases. CDR3 residues: CASRTVGPQETQYF. CDR3 in DNA: TGTGCCAGCAGAACCGTTGGGCCCCAAGAGACCCAGTACTTC.

This clonotype came up many times. The gene calls are TRBV7-9 and TRBJ1-2; D ambiguous. Deletions cut 1 base from V and 6 bases from J, with 15 bases between. The CDR3 consists of 15 residues. Germline-derived CDR1 and CDR2 are SEHNR and FQNEAQ (reference sequence). The CDR3, as DNA: TGTGCCAGCAGCTTAGTCGACACCCCGCTGGATGGCTACACCTTC. Its protein product is CASSLVDTPLDGYTF.

The chain uses TRBV7-3 and TRBJ2-5, with TRBD1 as a possible D gene (6 bases). This CDR3 has 18 amino acids. Trimming took 5 bases from V and 4 from J, leaving 26 bases between them. The germline V gene has CDR1 SGHTA and CDR2 FQGTGA. CDR3 DNA sequence: TGTGCCAGCAGCCTTGGGGAACTAGTGGGGGCCTCAGTAGAGACCCAGTACTTC. Translated: CASSLGELVGASVETQYF. Full variable domain (rest looked up from reference TRBV7-3 and TRBJ2-5): GAGVSQTPSNKVTEKGKYVELRCDPISGHTALYWYRQSLGQGPEFLIYFQGTGAADDSGLPNDRFFAVRPEGSVSTLKIQRTERGDSAVYLCASSLGELVGASVETQYFGPGTRLLVL.

V usage is TRBV7-6 and J usage is TRBJ1-1, with TRBD1 as a possible D gene (6 bases). The CDR3 has 14 residues. CDR1 and CDR2 from the germline V gene are SGHVS and FNYEAQ. V lost 5 bases and J lost 3, with 13 bases in between. CDR3 sequence (DNA): TGTGCCAGCAGCGCCAACGGGGGCTACACTGAAGCTTTCTTT. Translating gives CASSANGGYTEAFF.

In its sample, this clonotype was seen a few times. The J gene is TRBJ1-4, the V gene TRBV24-1; D not certain. Per germline, CDR1 KGHDR and CDR2 SFDVKD. Trimming took off 4 bases at V and 6 bases at J, with 5 bases between the two ends. This CDR3 region has 12 residues. Here the CDR3 reads CATSDGHEKLFF. The CDR3 region has the DNA TGTGCCACCAGTGACGGGCATGAAAAACTGTTTTTT.

The genes are TRBV12-3 or TRBV12-4 and TRBJ1-2; 10 positions match TRBD1. Trimming took 0 bases from V and 2 from J; bases not matched to a gene: 3. The CDR3 loop spans 16 amino acids. The CDR3 protein is CASSLAMGQGNYGYTF. The CDR3 DNA reads TGTGCCAGCAGTTTAGCAATGGGACAGGGGAACTATGGCTACACCTTC.

The V call is TRBV25-1, the J call TRBJ2-5, with a possible D match to TRBD1 (6 bases). Between the trimmed V and J ends, which lost 4 bases and 1 base, there was a span of 10 bases. Germline values: CDR1 MGHDK, CDR2 SYGVNS. The CDR3 runs 14 residues. Here the CDR3 reads CASSAYRVQETQYF. CDR3 coding DNA: TGTGCCAGCAGTGCTTACAGGGTCCAAGAGACCCAGTACTTC.

This clonotype was seen a handful of times. The V call is TRBV7-8, the J call TRBJ2-5, with D perhaps matching TRBD1 (6 bases). Germline V lookup: CDR1 SGHVS, CDR2 FQNEAQ. This CDR3 contains 15 residues. V was cut by 0 bases and J by 9 bases, with 17 bases left in between. CDR3 nucleotide sequence: TGTGCCAGCAGCTTAGCGGGGGCCCCCCGAGGGGCCCAGTACTTC. Translating gives CASSLAGAPRGAQYF.